The 19 T cell receptor beta chains below were found in one sample sequenced in a study of shared clonotypes between healthy human individuals. Assay used: immunoSEQ multiplex PCR; TCRdb lists only in-frame clones, some missing. The sample records more than 1,200,000 clones, around 98.5% being singletons. The source material was naive CD4+ T cells sorted from blood. Subset in this sample: CD45RA+ positively selected. These receptors all come from a man aged 25 to 40 in good health.

This clone was detected only once. The chain couples TRBV5-1 to TRBJ1-3; perhaps TRBD1 as D (5 bases). Germline V lookup: CDR1 SGHRS, CDR2 YFSETQ. Trimming pared 3 bases from V and 5 bases from J, leaving 15 bases between. This CDR3 is built from 15 residues. The CDR3 DNA follows: TGCGCCAGCAGCTCGGGGACCGATGGAAGAAACACCATATATTTT. Translating it yields CASSSGTDGRNTIYF.

This rearrangement joins TRBV10-3 to TRBJ2-1, with D perhaps TRBD1 (6 bases). Looked up from germline, CDR1 is ENHRY and CDR2 is SYGVKD. Trimming pared 6 bases from V and 8 bases from J, leaving 17 bases between. The CDR3 length is 14 residues. The CDR3 nucleotides are TGTGCCATCAGGCTGGGACAAACTGGGGATGAGCAGTTCTTC. Translating gives CAIRLGQTGDEQFF.

This clone appeared a single time. The gene calls are TRBV19 and TRBJ2-2, with unresolved D. Looked up from germline, CDR1 is LNHDA and CDR2 is SQIVND (reference sequence). V lost 1 base and J 6 bases, leaving 18 bases between the germline ends. The CDR3 is 17 residues long. The CDR3 nucleotides are TGTGCCAGTAGTATAGGCCCCCTGAAGCGTCCGGCCGGGGAGCTGTTTTTT. Amino acid sequence: CASSIGPLKRPAGELFF.

The chain joins TRBV28 to TRBJ1-2, with 7 bases matching TRBD1. Germline-derived CDR1 and CDR2 are MDHEN and SYDVKM. CDR3 length equals 13 residues. Trimming took 5 bases from V and 3 from J; bases not matched to a gene: 3. The CDR3 nucleotides are TGTGCCAGCAGTAAGGGGACAGACTATGGCTACACCTTC. This translates into CASSKGTDYGYTF.

This chain links TRBV5-1 with TRBJ2-7, with 8 bases that match TRBD2. The CDR3 has 14 residues. With V trimmed by 1 base and J by 7 bases, 7 bases remained unmatched. Germline assignment: CDR1 SGHRS and CDR2 YFSETQ. The CDR3, as DNA: TGCGCCAGCAGCTTGACGCTAGCGGGTGGAGAGCAGTACTTC. Translated, it gives CASSLTLAGGEQYF.

The table lists this clone with a count of one. The chain uses TRBV5-1 and TRBJ2-2; tentatively, D is TRBD2 (6 bases). The CDR3 runs to 15 residues. Trimming left V 2 bases short and J 4 bases short, with 12 bases between. CDR1 and CDR2 (germline): SGHRS, YFSETQ. The CDR3 loop is CASSFGSSGTGELFF. As DNA, the CDR3 is TGCGCCAGCAGCTTTGGGAGTAGCGGCACCGGGGAGCTGTTTTTT.

V usage is TRBV6-4 and J usage is TRBJ1-5, with unresolved D. CDR1 is MRHNA, CDR2 SNTAGT, per germline. The CDR3 is 13 residues long. The ends were cut back, 3 bases at V and 7 bases at J, with 10 bases in the middle. The CDR3 sequence is CASSEGSGQPQHF. CDR3 bases: TGTGCCAGCAGTGAGGGTAGTGGGCAGCCCCAGCATTTT.

The chain has TRBV6-5 and TRBJ2-3, with 8 bases lining up with TRBD1. CDR3 length equals 15 residues. V dropped 6 bases and J dropped 0; count of bases not matched to a gene: 5. Germline V gene data show CDR1 as MNHEY and CDR2 as SVGAGI. The CDR3 reads CASRGQVSSTDTQYF. The CDR3 DNA reads TGTGCCAGCAGGGGACAGGTATCTAGCACAGATACGCAGTATTTT.

The chain joins TRBV4-1 to TRBJ2-3, with D possibly matching TRBD1 (5 bases). The CDR3 loop spans 11 amino acids. Germline values: CDR1 MGHRA, CDR2 YSYEKL. The germline V and J ends were trimmed by 3 bases and 8 bases, with 6 bases remaining between them. CDR3 amino acids: CASSHRGTQYF. The CDR3 DNA reads as TGCGCCAGCAGCCATAGGGGTACGCAGTATTTT.

This chain links TRBV6-6 with TRBJ2-7; 7 bases line up with TRBD2. This CDR3 has 13 residues. Germline assignment: CDR1 MNHNY and CDR2 SVGAGI (reference sequence). With 8 bases clipped from V and 0 bases from J, the junction kept 4 bases outside the gene matches. The CDR3 DNA reads as TGTGCCAGCCGGGGGGACTACTCCTACGAGCAGTACTTC. The encoded protein is CASRGDYSYEQYF.

CDR3 coding DNA: TGCGCCAGCAGCTTGGTAGCGGGAGGTCTCTCCTACGAGCAGTACTTC. It specifies CASSLVAGGLSYEQYF. The chain couples TRBV5-1 to TRBJ2-7, with 10 bases fitting TRBD2. From germline, CDR1 is SGHRS and CDR2 YFSETQ. V was pared by 0 bases and J by 0 bases, with 3 bases of the junction left unmatched. This CDR3 region has 16 residues.

This chain joins TRBV28 and TRBJ1-5, with a weak D call TRBD1 (5 bases). CDR3 length: 16 amino acids. Trimming removed 5 bases from V and 2 bases from J, with 16 bases in between. Germline V lookup: CDR1 MDHEN, CDR2 SYDVKM. This chain's CDR3 is CASSPRGGLGNQPQHF. The CDR3 DNA reads TGTGCCAGCAGTCCCCGCGGGGGGTTGGGCAATCAGCCCCAGCATTTT.

The chain has TRBV30 and TRBJ2-3; D is perhaps TRBD1 or TRBD2 (5 bases each). The ends were cut back, 1 base at V and 9 bases at J, with 23 bases in the middle. From germline, CDR1 is GTSNPN and CDR2 SVGIG (reference sequence). There are 16 residues in the CDR3. CDR3 sequence: CAWSGQVSSKRGTQYF. In DNA, the CDR3 is TGTGCCTGGAGTGGCCAAGTGTCTAGCAAAAGGGGAACGCAGTATTTT. Complete variable domain (other parts from reference TRBV30 and TRBJ2-3): SQTIHQWPATLVQPVGSPLSLECTVEGTSNPNLYWYRQAAGRGLQLLFYSVGIGQISSEVPQNLSASRPQDRQFILSSKKLLLSDSGFYLCAWSGQVSSKRGTQYFGPGTRLTVL.

This clone was picked up one time. A read error may produce the germline difference seen at one junction end. J is TRBJ2-5 and V is TRBV7-7; no firm D call. The germline V gene encodes CDR1 SSHAT and CDR2 FNYEAQ (reference sequence). The CDR3 consists of 16 residues. CDR3 bases: TGTGCTAGCAGCCCCGGTCCTGCCGGAGCCCCGGGGACCCAGTACTTC. It specifies CASSPGPAGAPGTQYF.

CDR3 nucleotides: TGTGCCAGCAGCTCGTGGACAGGGAGCTACGAGCAGTACTTC. Its protein is CASSSWTGSYEQYF. The chain has TRBV5-5 and TRBJ2-7; 8 nucleotides agree with TRBD1. From germline, CDR1 is SGHKS and CDR2 YYEKEE (reference sequence). The CDR3 is 14 residues long. V lost 3 bases, J lost 3 bases, and 5 bases stayed unmatched.

This chain connects TRBV18 to TRBJ1-2, with 11 bases identical to TRBD1. This CDR3 region has 14 residues. Germline V gives CDR1 KGHSH, CDR2 LQKENI. Germline trimming cut 5 bases from V and 8 bases from J; bases unmatched to any gene: 7. Written as DNA, the CDR3 is TGTGCCAGCTCATCGGGACAGGGGGTCGAAGGCTACACCTTC. Translating it yields CASSSGQGVEGYTF.

The chain links TRBV28 to TRBJ1-5, with 7 bases identical to TRBD1. With V trimmed by 9 bases and J by 2 bases, 13 bases remained unmatched. Germline V gene sequence: CDR1 MDHEN, CDR2 SYDVKM. The CDR3 loop spans 16 amino acids. The CDR3 sequence: CASSPQQGMGNQPQHF. CDR3 coding DNA: TGTGCCAGTTCACCCCAACAGGGGATGGGCAATCAGCCCCAGCATTTT.

This sequence joins TRBV11-3 and TRBJ2-1; TRBD1 aligns across 11 bases. J was trimmed by 15 bases and V by 5 bases; bases with no gene match: 12. Germline V gives CDR1 SGHNT, CDR2 YENEEA. The CDR3 has 14 residues. The DNA for the CDR3 is TGTGCCAGCAGCCCCTTTCCGGGACAGGGGGTTATGTTCTTC. Translating it yields CASSPFPGQGVMFF.

The chain has TRBV12-5 and TRBJ2-7; tentatively, D is TRBD1 (5 bases). From germline, CDR1 is LGHNT and CDR2 FRNRAP. Trimming removed 7 bases at V and 5 bases at J, with 9 bases between. This CDR3 has 11 residues. The CDR3 here is CASAQGHEQYF. The CDR3 DNA follows: TGTGCTAGTGCCCAGGGCCACGAGCAGTACTTC.